Listed below are T cell receptor beta chains from one sample, sequenced in a study of blood T cell repertoires in COVID-19. The method was immunoSEQ multiplex PCR; TCRdb's version includes in-frame clones alone and lacks a portion of them. The sample shows some 230,000 clones, roughly 80% of them seen only once. Specimen: peripheral blood. The receptors were sampled from a woman at least 80 years old with COVID-19, enrolled during active disease. CDR3s include the opening cysteine and the closing phenylalanine or tryptophan.

CDR3: CASRTGGLGSPLHF
V: TRBV6-5
length: 14
J: TRBJ1-6

CDR3: CAIRSGTLYEQYF
V: TRBV10-3
length: 13
J: TRBJ2-7

CDR3: CASSIERRNTGELFF
V: TRBV19
length: 15
J: TRBJ2-2

CDR3: CASKEGQGRTGELFF
V: TRBV19
length: 15
J: TRBJ2-2

CDR3: CASSRMPGQGEETQYF
V: TRBV5-1
length: 16
J: TRBJ2-5

CDR3: CASSSTSGSSEQFF
V: TRBV5-6
length: 14
J: TRBJ2-1

CDR3: CASYGQGAGFSNQPQHF
V: TRBV28
length: 17
J: TRBJ1-5

CDR3: CASSARGRKGEQFF
V: TRBV9
length: 14
J: TRBJ2-1

CDR3: CASSLDRYQPQHF
V: TRBV28
length: 13
J: TRBJ1-5

CDR3: CASSESRYGDTEAFF
V: TRBV10-1
length: 15
J: TRBJ1-1

CDR3: CASSLRRGNTEAFF
V: TRBV27
length: 14
J: TRBJ1-1

CDR3: CASSPAGASSGNTIYF
V: TRBV28
length: 16
J: TRBJ1-3

CDR3: CASSPGGTNSPLHF
V: TRBV27
length: 14
J: TRBJ1-6

CDR3: CARSLLVEDRLPSYGYTF
V: TRBV7-5
length: 18
J: TRBJ1-2

CDR3: CASSIIGQFNEKLFF
V: TRBV7-9
length: 15
J: TRBJ1-4

CDR3: CASSRTSGGAGNEQFF
V: TRBV3-1/TRBV3-2
length: 16
J: TRBJ2-1

CDR3: CASSLRAGSEQYF
V: TRBV11-3
length: 13
J: TRBJ2-7

CDR3: CASSPTAGAGELFF
V: TRBV10-1
length: 14
J: TRBJ2-2

CDR3: CASSYGGEGYGYTF
V: TRBV6-5
length: 14
J: TRBJ1-2

CDR3: CSVVDRDRVYF
V: TRBV29-1
length: 11
J: TRBJ1-1

CDR3: CASSLGAGFTDTQYF
V: TRBV7-9
length: 15
J: TRBJ2-3

CDR3: CASSVAGGQAEQYF
V: TRBV9
length: 14
J: TRBJ2-7

CDR3: CASSVGTGGYYEQYF
V: TRBV9
length: 15
J: TRBJ2-7

CDR3: CASSLSGTYNEQFF
V: TRBV7-2
length: 14
J: TRBJ2-1

CDR3: CASSGAGGPETQYF
V: TRBV11-2
length: 14
J: TRBJ2-5

CDR3: CASSSSGTGGNQPQHF
V: TRBV27
length: 16
J: TRBJ1-5

CDR3: CASGGFTGGHQPQHF
V: TRBV28
length: 15
J: TRBJ1-5

CDR3: CASSGRNYNEQFF
V: TRBV19
length: 13
J: TRBJ2-1

CDR3: CASTSSERGGYTF
V: TRBV28
length: 13
J: TRBJ1-2

CDR3: CASSLFVEGEQFF
V: TRBV27
length: 13
J: TRBJ2-1

CDR3: CASSLTGVGVGELFF
V: TRBV7-3
length: 15
J: TRBJ2-2

CDR3: CASSRADRAPEAFF
V: TRBV28
length: 14
J: TRBJ1-1

CDR3: CASSLDQRDSEAFF
V: TRBV5-6
length: 14
J: TRBJ1-1

CDR3: CAPGRGAPQHF
V: TRBV30
length: 11
J: TRBJ1-5

CDR3: CSVDLTFPPETQYF
V: TRBV29-1
length: 14
J: TRBJ2-5

CDR3: CASSQHRGSYNEQFF
V: TRBV4-1
length: 15
J: TRBJ2-1

CDR3: CASSRLAAASTDTQYF
V: TRBV7-9
length: 16
J: TRBJ2-3

CDR3: CASRGAVTNQPQHF
V: TRBV2
length: 14
J: TRBJ1-5